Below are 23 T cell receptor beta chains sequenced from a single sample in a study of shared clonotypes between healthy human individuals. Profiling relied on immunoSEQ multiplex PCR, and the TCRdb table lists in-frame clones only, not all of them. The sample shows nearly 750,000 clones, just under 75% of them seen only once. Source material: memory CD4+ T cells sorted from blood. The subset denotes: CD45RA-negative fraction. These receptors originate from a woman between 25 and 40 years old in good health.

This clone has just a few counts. CDR3 nucleotides: TGCGCCAGCGGCACGAGGTGGCCGACAACGGGGGGCTACACCTTC. Translated: CASGTRWPTTGGYTF. This sequence joins TRBV5-1 and TRBJ1-2; D is unresolved. Germline V gives CDR1 SGHRS, CDR2 YFSETQ. The CDR3 sequence is 15 residues long. The V gene lost 7 bases and the J gene lost 8 bases, with 24 bases spanning the gap.

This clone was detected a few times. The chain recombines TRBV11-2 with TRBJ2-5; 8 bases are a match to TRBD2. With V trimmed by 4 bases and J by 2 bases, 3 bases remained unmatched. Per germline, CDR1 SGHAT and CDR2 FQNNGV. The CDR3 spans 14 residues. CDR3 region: CASSSPGGQETQYF. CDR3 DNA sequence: TGTGCCAGCAGCTCGCCGGGAGGGCAAGAGACCCAGTACTTC.

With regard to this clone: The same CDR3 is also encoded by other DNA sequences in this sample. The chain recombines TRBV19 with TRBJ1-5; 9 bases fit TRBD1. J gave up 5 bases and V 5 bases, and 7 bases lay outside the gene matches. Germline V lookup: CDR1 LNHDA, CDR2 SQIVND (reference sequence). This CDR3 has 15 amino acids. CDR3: CASSRTGEGDQPQHF. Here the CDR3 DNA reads TGTGCCAGTAGTCGGACAGGGGAAGGGGATCAGCCCCAGCATTTT.

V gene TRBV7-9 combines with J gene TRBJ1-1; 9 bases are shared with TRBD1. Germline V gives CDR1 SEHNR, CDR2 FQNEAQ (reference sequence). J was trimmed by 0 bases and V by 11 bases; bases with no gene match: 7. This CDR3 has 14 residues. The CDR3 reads CACRTGALNTEAFF. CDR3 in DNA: TGTGCCTGCCGGACAGGGGCATTGAACACTGAAGCTTTCTTT. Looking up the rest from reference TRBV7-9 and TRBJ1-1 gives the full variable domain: DTGVSQNPRHKITKRGQNVTFRCDPISEHNRLYWYRQTLGQGPEFLTYFQNEAQLEKSRLLSDRFSAERPKGSFSTLEIQRTEQGDSAMYLCACRTGALNTEAFFGQGTRLTVV.

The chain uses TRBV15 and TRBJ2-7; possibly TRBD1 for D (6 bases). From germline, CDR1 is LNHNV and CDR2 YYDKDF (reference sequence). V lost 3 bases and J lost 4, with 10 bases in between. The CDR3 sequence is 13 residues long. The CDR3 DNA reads TGTGCCACCAGCAGGCCCGGGACATACGAGCAGTACTTC. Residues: CATSRPGTYEQYF.

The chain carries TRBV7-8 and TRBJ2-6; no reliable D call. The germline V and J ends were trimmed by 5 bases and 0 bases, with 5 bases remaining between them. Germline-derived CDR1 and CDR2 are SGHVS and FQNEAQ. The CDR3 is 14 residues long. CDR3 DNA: TGTGCCAGCAGCCCAGTCTCTGGGGCCAACGTCCTGACTTTC. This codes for CASSPVSGANVLTF.

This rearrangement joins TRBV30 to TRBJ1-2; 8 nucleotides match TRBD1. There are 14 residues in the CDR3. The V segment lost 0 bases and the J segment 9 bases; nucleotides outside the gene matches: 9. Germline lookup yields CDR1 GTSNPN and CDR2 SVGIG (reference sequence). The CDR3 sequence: CAWSVSMQGASYTF. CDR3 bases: TGTGCCTGGAGTGTATCAATGCAGGGGGCAAGCTACACCTTC.

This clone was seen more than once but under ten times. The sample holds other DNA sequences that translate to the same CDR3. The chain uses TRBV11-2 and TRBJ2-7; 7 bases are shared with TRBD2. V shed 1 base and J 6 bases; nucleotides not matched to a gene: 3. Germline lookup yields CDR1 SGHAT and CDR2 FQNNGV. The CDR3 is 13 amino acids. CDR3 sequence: CASSLVLAREQYF. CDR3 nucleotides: TGTGCCAGCAGCTTAGTACTAGCGCGCGAGCAGTACTTC.

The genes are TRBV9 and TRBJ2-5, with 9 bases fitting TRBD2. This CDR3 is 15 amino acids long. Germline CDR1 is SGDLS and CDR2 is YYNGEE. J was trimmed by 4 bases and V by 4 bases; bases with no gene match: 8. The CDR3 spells CASSLSGSQGETQYF. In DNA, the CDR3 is TGTGCCAGCAGCCTTAGCGGGAGCCAGGGAGAGACCCAGTACTTC.

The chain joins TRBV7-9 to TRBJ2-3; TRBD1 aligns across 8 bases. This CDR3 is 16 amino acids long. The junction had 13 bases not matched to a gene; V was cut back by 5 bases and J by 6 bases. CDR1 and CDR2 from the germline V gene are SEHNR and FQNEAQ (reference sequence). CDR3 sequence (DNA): TGTGCCAGCAGCCCCCAGACAGGGGTGTCGGGGGATACGCAGTATTTT. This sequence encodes CASSPQTGVSGDTQYF.

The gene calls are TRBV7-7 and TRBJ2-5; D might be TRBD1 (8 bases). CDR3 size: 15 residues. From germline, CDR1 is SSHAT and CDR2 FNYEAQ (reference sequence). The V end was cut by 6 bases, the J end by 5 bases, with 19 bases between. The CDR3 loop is CASSPGQGGMETQYF. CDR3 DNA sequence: TGTGCCAGCAGTCCCGGACAGGGAGGGATGGAGACCCAGTACTTC.

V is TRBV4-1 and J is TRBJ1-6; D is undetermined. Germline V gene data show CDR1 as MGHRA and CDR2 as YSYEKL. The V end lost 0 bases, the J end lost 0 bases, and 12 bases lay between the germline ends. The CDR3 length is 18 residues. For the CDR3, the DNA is TGCGCCAGCAGCCAAGATAGGGCACCGAGCTCCTATAATTCACCCCTCCACTTT. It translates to CASSQDRAPSSYNSPLHF.

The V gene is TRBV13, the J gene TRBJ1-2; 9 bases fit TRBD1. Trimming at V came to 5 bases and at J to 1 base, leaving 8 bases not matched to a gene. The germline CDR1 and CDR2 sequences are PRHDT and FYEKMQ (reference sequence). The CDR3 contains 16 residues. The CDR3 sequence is CASSHLPGQGNYGYTF. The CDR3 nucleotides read TGTGCCAGCAGCCACCTTCCGGGACAGGGTAACTATGGCTACACCTTC.

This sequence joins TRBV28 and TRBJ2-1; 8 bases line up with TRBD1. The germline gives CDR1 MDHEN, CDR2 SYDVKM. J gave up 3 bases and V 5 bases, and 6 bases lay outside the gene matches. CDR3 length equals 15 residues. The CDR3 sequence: CASSQGANFYNEQFF. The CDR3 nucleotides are TGTGCCAGCAGTCAGGGGGCGAATTTCTACAATGAGCAGTTCTTC.

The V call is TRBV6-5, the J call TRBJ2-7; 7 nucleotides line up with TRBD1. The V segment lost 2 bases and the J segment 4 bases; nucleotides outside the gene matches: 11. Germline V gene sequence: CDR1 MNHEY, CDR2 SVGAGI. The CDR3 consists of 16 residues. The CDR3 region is CASSYVLTGSGYEQYF. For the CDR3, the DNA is TGTGCCAGCAGTTACGTTCTGACAGGGTCAGGATACGAGCAGTACTTC.

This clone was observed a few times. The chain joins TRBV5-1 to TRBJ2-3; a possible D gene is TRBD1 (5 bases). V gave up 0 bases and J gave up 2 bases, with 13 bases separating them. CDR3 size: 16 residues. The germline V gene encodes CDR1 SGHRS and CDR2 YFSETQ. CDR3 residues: CASSLAQGANTDTQYF. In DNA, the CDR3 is TGCGCCAGCAGCTTGGCCCAAGGGGCGAACACAGATACGCAGTATTTT.

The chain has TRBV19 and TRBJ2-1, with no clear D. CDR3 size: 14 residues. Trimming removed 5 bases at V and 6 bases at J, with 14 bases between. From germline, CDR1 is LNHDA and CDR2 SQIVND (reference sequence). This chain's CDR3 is CASSSPTAVNEQFF. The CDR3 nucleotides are TGTGCCAGTAGTTCCCCGACCGCCGTCAATGAGCAGTTCTTC.

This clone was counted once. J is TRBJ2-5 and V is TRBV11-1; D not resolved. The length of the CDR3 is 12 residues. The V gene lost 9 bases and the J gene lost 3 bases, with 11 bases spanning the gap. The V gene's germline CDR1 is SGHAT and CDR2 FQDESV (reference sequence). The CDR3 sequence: CASRGREETQYF. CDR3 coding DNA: TGTGCCAGTAGAGGCCGCGAAGAGACCCAGTACTTC. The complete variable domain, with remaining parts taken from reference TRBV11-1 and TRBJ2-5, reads EAEVAQSPRYKITEKSQAVAFWCDPISGHATLYWYRQILGQGPELLVQFQDESVVDDSQLPKDRFSAERLKGVDSTLKIQPAELGDSAMYLCASRGREETQYFGPGTRLLVL.

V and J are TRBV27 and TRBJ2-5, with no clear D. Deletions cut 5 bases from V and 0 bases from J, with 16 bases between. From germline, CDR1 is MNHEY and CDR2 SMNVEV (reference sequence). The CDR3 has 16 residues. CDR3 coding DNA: TGTGCCAGCAGTCCCCCGGGTTTCAGATACCAAGAGACCCAGTACTTC. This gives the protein CASSPPGFRYQETQYF.

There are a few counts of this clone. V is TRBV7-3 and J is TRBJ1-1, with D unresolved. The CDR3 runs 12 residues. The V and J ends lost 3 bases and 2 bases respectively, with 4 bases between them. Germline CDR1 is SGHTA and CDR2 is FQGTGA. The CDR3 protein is CASSFSNTEAFF. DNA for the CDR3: TGTGCCAGCAGCTTCTCCAACACTGAAGCTTTCTTT.

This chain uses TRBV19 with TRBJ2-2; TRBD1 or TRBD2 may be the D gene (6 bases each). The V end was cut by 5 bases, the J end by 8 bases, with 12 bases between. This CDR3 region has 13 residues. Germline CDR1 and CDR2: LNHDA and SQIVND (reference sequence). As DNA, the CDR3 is TGTGCCAGTAGTTTACAGGGAGGAGGGGAGCTGTTTTTT. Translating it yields CASSLQGGGELFF.

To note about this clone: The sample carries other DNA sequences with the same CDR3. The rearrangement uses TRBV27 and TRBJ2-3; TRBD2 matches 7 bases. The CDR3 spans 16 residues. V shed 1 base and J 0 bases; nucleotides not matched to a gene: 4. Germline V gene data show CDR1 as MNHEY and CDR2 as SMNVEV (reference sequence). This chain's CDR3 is CASSLFRGSSTDTQYF. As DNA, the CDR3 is TGTGCCAGCAGTTTATTTCGCGGGAGTAGCACAGATACGCAGTATTTT.

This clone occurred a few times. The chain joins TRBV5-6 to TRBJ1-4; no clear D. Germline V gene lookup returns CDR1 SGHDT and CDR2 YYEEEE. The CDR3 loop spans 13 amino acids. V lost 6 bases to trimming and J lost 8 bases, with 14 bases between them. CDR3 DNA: TGTGCCAGCACCTCCTGGGGTCGGGAAAAACTGTTTTTT. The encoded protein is CASTSWGREKLFF.